This T cell receptor (beta chain) was sequenced in a study of cytomegalovirus exposure and HLA in healthy donors. This CDR3 is 17 amino acids long. The germline V and J ends were trimmed by 6 bases and 2 bases, with 22 bases remaining between them. The germline CDR1 and CDR2 sequences are MNHEY and SMNVEV (reference sequence). PCR amplification relied on 60 Vbeta primers (plus 13 Jbeta primers). This table comes from immunoSEQ multiplex PCR, and its TCRdb copy is limited to in-frame clones, with some not included. The sample lists 100,000 to 150,000 clones, 80% to 85% occurring once. The clonotype originates from a man between 25 and 39 years old in good health and CMV-seronegative. The chain carries TRBV27 and TRBJ2-5; TRBD2 is a possible D gene (5 bases). Sequenced sample: PBMCs. The CDR3 DNA reads TGTGCCAGCAGGCAAAGCGGAGGTCTTCTTGATCAAGAGACCCAGTACTTC. Translation gives CASRQSGGLLDQETQYF.